This T cell receptor beta chain is from a study of blood T cell repertoires in COVID-19 (TCRdb year 2020). For the study in its entirety: The collaborator samples originated in the United States, Italy and Spain and spanned the acute and convalescent phases of COVID-19. The prospective study material was composed of cDNA or gDNA derived from T cells, B-cell-depleted T cells, or PBMCs. Deeply sampled blood TCRbeta repertoires from subjects exposed to, actively infected with, or recovered from COVID-19 were included in the dataset. The repertoires were released in a freely available public database meant as a resource for research on the immune response to SARS-CoV-2. The samples were drawn from the first 160 participants of the ongoing ImmuneRACE study and from under 1,500 subjects provided by 6 global collaborators. The sample metadata nearly always contained a de-identified subject ID, COVID-19 status, age in years and sex. Where available, HLA class I and class II types were taken from metadata supplied by the sample provider and were not determined by assay-based typing. Findings and caveats that apply to the study as a whole: The quantity of clinical and demographic metadata differed by source and by participant and was supplied without curation.

The collaborating institutions used their own protocols to collect whole blood in K2EDTA tubes. For TCRbeta analysis, collaborators shipped samples in one of three forms: frozen whole blood, isolated PBMCs, or DNA extracted from either of those sample types. The CDR3 spans 15 residues, from the cysteine through the phenylalanine. Only the CDR3 DNA stays, 45 bases, in frame from base 1. Trimming accounts for 4 bases at V and 9 bases at J, while the number of junction bases matched to no gene is 13. CDR1 SGHDN and CDR2 FVKESK were looked up in the germline V gene. Comment on this clone: Its cognate antigen has yet to be identified. Base qualities are not provided; no much larger clone lies one nucleotide away.

The immunoSEQ Assay, a bias-controlled multiplex PCR, was used to amplify TCRbeta CDR3 regions from genomic DNA. For the original study's pipeline: The number of nucleated cells in each sample was estimated from the amplification of reference gene primers within the assay. To quantify the absolute abundance of each unique TCRbeta CDR3 rearrangement, sequence reads were collapsed and filtered. For each sample, productive Simpson clonality was calculated as the square root of Simpson's diversity index across productive rearrangements. Sourced from immuneACCESS, this table was stored by TCRdb with only in-frame sequences that have V and J called. A share of the clones is absent; for the studies checked, an unresolved V gene accounts for under half, and the remainder has no known explanation. For V, J and clone size, that table is used; D and trimming come from the DNA. The table for this sample lists roughly 50,000 clones; roughly nine tenths of them were counted only once. The ten largest account for around 7.2% of the sample.

The receptor chain draws on TRBV14 and TRBJ2-5; 8 nucleotides in the junction match TRBD1. This clonotype was obtained from a woman aged 60-75 years with active or convalescent COVID-19. The material sequenced was peripheral blood. CDR3 protein: CASSPLGQAEAAQYF. At the DNA level, the sequence is TGTGCCAGCAGCCCACTGGGACAGGCCGAGGCGGCCCAGTACTTC.